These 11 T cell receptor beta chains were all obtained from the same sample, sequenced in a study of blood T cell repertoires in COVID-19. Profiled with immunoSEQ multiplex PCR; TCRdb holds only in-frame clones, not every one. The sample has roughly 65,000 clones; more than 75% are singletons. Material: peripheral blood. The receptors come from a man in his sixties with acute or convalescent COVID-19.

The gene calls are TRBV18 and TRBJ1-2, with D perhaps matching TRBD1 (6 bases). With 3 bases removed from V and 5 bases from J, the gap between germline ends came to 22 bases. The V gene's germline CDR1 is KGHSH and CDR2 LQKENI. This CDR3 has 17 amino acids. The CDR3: CASSPFAGTSLGYGYTF. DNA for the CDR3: TGTGCCAGCTCACCGTTTGCCGGGACATCATTGGGGTATGGCTACACCTTC. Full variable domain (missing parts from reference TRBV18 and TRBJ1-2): NAGVMQNPRHLVRRRGQEARLRCSPMKGHSHVYWYRQLPEEGLKFMVYLQKENIIDESGMPKERFSAEFPKEGPSILRIQQVVRGDSAAYFCASSPFAGTSLGYGYTFGSGTRLTVV.

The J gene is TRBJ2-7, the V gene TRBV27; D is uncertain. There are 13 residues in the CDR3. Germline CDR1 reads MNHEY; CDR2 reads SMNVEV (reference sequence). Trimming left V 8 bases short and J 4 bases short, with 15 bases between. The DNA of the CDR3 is TGTGCCAGCCGTCGAGGCGGTACGTACGAGCAGTACTTC. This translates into CASRRGGTYEQYF.

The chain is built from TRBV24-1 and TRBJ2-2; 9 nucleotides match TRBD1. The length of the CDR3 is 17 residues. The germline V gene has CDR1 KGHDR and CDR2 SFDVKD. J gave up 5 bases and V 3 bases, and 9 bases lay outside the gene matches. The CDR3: CATSDTPGQGPTGELFF. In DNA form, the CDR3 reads TGTGCCACCAGTGATACACCGGGACAGGGCCCAACCGGGGAGCTGTTTTTT.

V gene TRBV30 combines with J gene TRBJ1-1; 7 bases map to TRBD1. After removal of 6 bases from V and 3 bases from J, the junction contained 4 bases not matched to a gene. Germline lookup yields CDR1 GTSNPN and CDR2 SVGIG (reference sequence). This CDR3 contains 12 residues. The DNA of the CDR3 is TGTGCCTGCACAGGGGCTTACACTGAAGCTTTCTTT. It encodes CACTGAYTEAFF.

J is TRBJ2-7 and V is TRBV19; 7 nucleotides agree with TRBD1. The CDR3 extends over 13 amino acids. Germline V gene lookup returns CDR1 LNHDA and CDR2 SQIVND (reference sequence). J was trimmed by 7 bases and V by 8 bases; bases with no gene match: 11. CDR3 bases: TGTGCCAGTCGCAGCACAGGGGAGAGGGAGCAGTACTTC. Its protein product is CASRSTGEREQYF. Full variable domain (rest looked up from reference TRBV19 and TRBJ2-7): DGGITQSPKYLFRKEGQNVTLSCEQNLNHDAMYWYRQDPGQGLRLIYYSQIVNDFQKGDIAEGYSVSREKKESFPLTVTSAQKNPTAFYLCASRSTGEREQYFGPGTRLTVT.

The CDR3, as DNA: TGTGCCAGCAGTTGGACAGGGAACACCGGGGAGCTGTTTTTT. Amino acids: CASSWTGNTGELFF. The V call is TRBV27, the J call TRBJ2-2; TRBD1 aligns across 7 bases. Looked up from germline, CDR1 is MNHEY and CDR2 is SMNVEV (reference sequence). Germline trimming cut 4 bases from V and 1 base from J; bases unmatched to any gene: 0. CDR3 length: 14 amino acids.

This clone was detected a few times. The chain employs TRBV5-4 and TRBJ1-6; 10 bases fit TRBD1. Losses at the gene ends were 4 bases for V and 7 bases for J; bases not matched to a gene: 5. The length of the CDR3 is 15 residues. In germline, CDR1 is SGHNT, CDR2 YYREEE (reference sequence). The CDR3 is CASSGGQGNNSPLHF. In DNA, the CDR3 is TGTGCCAGCAGCGGGGGACAGGGGAACAATTCACCCCTCCACTTT.

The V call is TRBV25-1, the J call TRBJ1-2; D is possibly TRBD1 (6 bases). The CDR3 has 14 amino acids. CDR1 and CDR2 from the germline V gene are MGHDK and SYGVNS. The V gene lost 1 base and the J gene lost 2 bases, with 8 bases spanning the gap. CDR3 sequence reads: CASSEFGGNYGYTF. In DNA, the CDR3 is TGTGCCAGCAGTGAATTTGGGGGCAACTATGGCTACACCTTC.

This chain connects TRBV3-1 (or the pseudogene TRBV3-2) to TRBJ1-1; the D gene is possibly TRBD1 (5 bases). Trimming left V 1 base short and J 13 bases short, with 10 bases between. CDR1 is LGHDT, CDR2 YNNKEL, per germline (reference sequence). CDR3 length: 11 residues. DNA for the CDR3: TGTGCCAGCAGCCAAGGGGGGGAGGGTTTCTTT. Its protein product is CASSQGGEGFF.

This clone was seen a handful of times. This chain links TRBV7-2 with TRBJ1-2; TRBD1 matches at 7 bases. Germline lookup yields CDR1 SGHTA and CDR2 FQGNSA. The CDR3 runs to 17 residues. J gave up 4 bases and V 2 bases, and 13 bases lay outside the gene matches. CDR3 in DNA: TGTGCCAGCAGCTTACAAGGGGGCCGGGGAACTACCTATGGCTACACCTTC. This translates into CASSLQGGRGTTYGYTF.

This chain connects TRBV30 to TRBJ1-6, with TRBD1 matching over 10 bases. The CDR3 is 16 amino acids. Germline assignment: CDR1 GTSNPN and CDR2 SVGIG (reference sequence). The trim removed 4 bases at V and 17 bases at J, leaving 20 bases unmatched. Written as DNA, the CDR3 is TGTGCCTGGACCTCAGGCGGGACAGGGGTTCCCCACCGTATCCACTTT. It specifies CAWTSGGTGVPHRIHF.